These T cell receptor beta chains were read from a single sample in a study of shared clonotypes between healthy human individuals. The protocol was immunoSEQ multiplex PCR, while the TCRdb copy is restricted to in-frame clones and leaves out a portion. The table shows about 2 million clones, with approximately 94% occurring only once. The specimen was naive CD8+ T cells sorted from blood. The source is a man between 18 and 29 years old in good health. Each CDR3 is given without its conserved first and last residue.

ASSYSGGEQF	TRBV6-5	TRBJ2-1
ASSEGQGVSTEAF	TRBV7-9	TRBJ1-1
ASSDTGLAYEQY	TRBV6-1	TRBJ2-7
ASSLFTNTGELF	TRBV27	TRBJ2-2
ATSREDSGSGKTQY	TRBV15	TRBJ2-5
ASSAREGIRSNEQF	TRBV11-3	TRBJ2-1
ASSLGSGYGTQPQH	TRBV11-2	TRBJ1-5
ASSPDPASGRKVEQF	TRBV5-4	TRBJ2-1
ASSPWAGTEAF	TRBV28	TRBJ1-1
ASSQVKGLAGGSNEQF	TRBV4-1	TRBJ2-1
ASSLTGTYEQY	TRBV7-9	TRBJ2-7
ASSQGLAASTDTQY	TRBV4-1	TRBJ2-3
ASRPGQFGYEQY	TRBV6-5	TRBJ2-7
ASSWGVKAKNIQY	TRBV27	TRBJ2-4
SVLGTSDASYEQY	TRBV29-1	TRBJ2-7
ASSEDDGGAYEQY	TRBV2	TRBJ2-7
ASSPSQGQPYEQY	TRBV5-1	TRBJ2-7
ASSSQMDYEQY	TRBV7-9	TRBJ2-7
AIQGAHAGYEQY	TRBV28	TRBJ2-7
ASSLVQGSYEQY	TRBV5-4	TRBJ2-7
ASSPNTGELF	TRBV9	TRBJ2-2
ASSSGGTGEYEQY	TRBV11-2	TRBJ2-7
ASSLISGTDTQY	TRBV5-1	TRBJ2-3
ASSRGTGETYEQY	TRBV5-1	TRBJ2-7
ASNPQGSAGPDTQY	TRBV11-2	TRBJ2-3
ASSPGQPVGNSPLH	TRBV5-6	TRBJ1-6
AWRGLAGKTDTQY	TRBV30	TRBJ2-3
ASSWTANQPQH	TRBV27	TRBJ1-5
ASSWGQESSYEQY	TRBV27	TRBJ2-7
ASSLRGNTEAF	TRBV5-1	TRBJ1-1